A single sample gave rise to the 19 T cell receptor beta chains below, sequenced in a study of blood T cell repertoires in COVID-19. Assay used: immunoSEQ multiplex PCR; TCRdb lists only in-frame clones, some missing. The sample consists of 310,000 or so clones, about nine tenths of them appearing once. Sequencing used PBMCs or T cells enriched from blood (not recorded which). These receptors were collected from a woman younger than 35 who had recovered from COVID-19.

The rearrangement uses TRBV5-5 and TRBJ2-7, with D possibly matching TRBD1 (5 bases). V was clipped by 2 bases and J by 2 bases, with 8 bases between them. Germline V gene lookup returns CDR1 SGHKS and CDR2 YYEKEE (reference sequence). CDR3 size: 13 residues. The CDR3 reads CASSFPGPYEQYF. The CDR3 DNA follows: TGTGCCAGCAGCTTCCCAGGGCCCTACGAGCAGTACTTC.

In the case of this clone: The sample carries other DNA sequences with the same CDR3. The genes are TRBV4-1 and TRBJ2-2, with TRBD2 identical over 10 bases. The V and J ends lost 1 base and 4 bases, in that order; junction bases with no gene match: 3. CDR1 is MGHRA and CDR2 is YSYEKL in the germline V gene. The CDR3 runs 16 residues. The CDR3 sequence is CASSQVAGGGTGELFF. Here the CDR3 DNA reads TGCGCCAGCAGCCAAGTAGCGGGAGGTGGCACCGGGGAGCTGTTTTTT.

V usage is TRBV4-1 and J usage is TRBJ2-3, with 11 bases matching TRBD1. J was trimmed by 3 bases and V by 4 bases; bases with no gene match: 9. The CDR3 length is 17 residues. Germline V gives CDR1 MGHRA, CDR2 YSYEKL. The CDR3 bases are TGCGCCAGCAGCCTTAGCGGGACAGGGGGGGGTACAGATACGCAGTATTTT. It encodes CASSLSGTGGGTDTQYF.

This chain uses TRBV9 with TRBJ2-3, with 7 bases lining up with TRBD1. The germline CDR1 and CDR2 sequences are SGDLS and YYNGEE. This CDR3 comprises 16 residues. V gave up 4 bases and J gave up 4 bases; unmatched junction bases: 12. The CDR3 DNA reads TGTGCCAGCAGCACCCGACAGGGAAAACCGCCAGATACGCAGTATTTT. This gives the protein CASSTRQGKPPDTQYF.

V usage is TRBV5-3 and J usage is TRBJ1-5, with 8 nucleotides matching TRBD1. TRBV5-3 belongs to the ORF category, with a function that is uncertain. V lost 1 base to trimming and J lost 0 bases; unmatched junction nucleotides: 12. The CDR3 spans 19 residues. This chain's CDR3 is CARSLFGTGPLFSNQPQHF. The CDR3 nucleotides read TGTGCCAGAAGCTTGTTTGGGACAGGACCTCTATTTAGCAATCAGCCCCAGCATTTT.

The rearrangement links TRBV5-1 to TRBJ2-3, with unresolved D. Germline-derived CDR1 and CDR2 are SGHRS and YFSETQ. This CDR3 contains 13 residues. V lost 5 bases to trimming and J lost 2 bases, with 9 bases between them. CDR3 in DNA: TGCGCCAGCAGGAGCGAGGCCACAGATACGCAGTATTTT. This codes for CASRSEATDTQYF. Together with reference TRBV5-1 and TRBJ2-3, the CDR3 gives the full variable domain: KAGVTQTPRYLIKTRGQQVTLSCSPISGHRSVSWYQQTPGQGLQFLFEYFSETQRNKGNFPGRFSGRQFSNSRSEMNVSTLELGDSALYLCASRSEATDTQYFGPGTRLTVL.

The V call is TRBV20-1, the J call TRBJ1-6; 8 bases agree with TRBD1. The germline gives CDR1 DFQATT, CDR2 SNEGSKA (reference sequence). CDR3 length: 14 residues. After removal of 3 bases from V and 7 bases from J, the junction contained 5 bases not matched to a gene. Here the CDR3 reads CSASIQGVNSPLHF. The CDR3 nucleotides read TGCAGTGCTAGTATACAGGGGGTAAATTCACCCCTCCACTTT.

This chain links TRBV14 with TRBJ2-3; 7 bases fit TRBD2. Germline V gene sequence: CDR1 SGHDN, CDR2 FVKESK. The CDR3 extends over 14 amino acids. V was pared by 6 bases and J by 0 bases, with 3 bases of the junction left unmatched. The CDR3 bases are TGTGCCAGCAGGAGCGGGGTGAGCACAGATACGCAGTATTTT. Translating it yields CASRSGVSTDTQYF. Together with reference TRBV14 and TRBJ2-3, the CDR3 gives the full variable domain: EAGVTQFPSHSVIEKGQTVTLRCDPISGHDNLYWYRRVMGKEIKFLLHFVKESKQDESGMPNNRFLAERTGGTYSTLKVQPAELEDSGVYFCASRSGVSTDTQYFGPGTRLTVL.

This chain joins TRBV2 and TRBJ2-5; maybe TRBD2 (6 bases). Germline values: CDR1 SNHLY, CDR2 FYNNEI. The CDR3 covers 15 residues. V was pared by 4 bases and J by 1 base, with 13 bases between. CDR3 nucleotides: TGTGCCAGCAGTGGGCGGGACCGGATCCAAGAGACCCAGTACTTC. It specifies CASSGRDRIQETQYF.

The genes are TRBV6-5 and TRBJ2-7, with D hard to call. The germline gives CDR1 MNHEY, CDR2 SVGAGI. The CDR3 has 13 amino acids. V gave up 0 bases and J gave up 5 bases, with 8 bases separating them. The CDR3, as DNA: TGTGCCAGCAGTTACTCCCTTTTAAACGAGCAGTACTTC. It translates to CASSYSLLNEQYF.

This chain joins TRBV7-9 and TRBJ1-6, with 7 bases aligning to TRBD1. Germline CDR1 SEHNR, CDR2 FQNEAQ (reference sequence). V was clipped by 1 base and J by 8 bases; unmatched bases: 2. This CDR3 comprises 14 residues. Here the CDR3 DNA reads TGTGCCAGCAGCTTAGGACAGGGCGATTCACCCCTCCACTTT. It encodes CASSLGQGDSPLHF.

This clone was detected once. The chain employs TRBV7-9 and TRBJ1-1, with 8 bases fitting TRBD1. Germline trimming cut 5 bases from V and 4 bases from J; bases unmatched to any gene: 9. CDR3 length: 15 amino acids. Per the germline V gene, CDR1 is SEHNR and CDR2 is FQNEAQ (reference sequence). The DNA for the CDR3 is TGTGCCAGCAGCGGGGAGGACAGGGAAGTCACTGAAGCTTTCTTT. It specifies CASSGEDREVTEAFF.

The gene calls are TRBV4-1 and TRBJ2-7, with a weak D call TRBD2 (7 bases). Trimming took off 6 bases at V and 7 bases at J, with 22 bases between the two ends. This CDR3 has 15 residues. Germline assignment: CDR1 MGHRA and CDR2 YSYEKL. The CDR3, as DNA: TGCGCCAGCAGGCCACGGGTACCGGGGGGCCGTGAGCAGTACTTC. Its translation: CASRPRVPGGREQYF.

A word on this clone: One end of the junction does not line up with germline, which may come from a read error. This chain joins TRBV3-1 (or the pseudogene TRBV3-2) and TRBJ1-3; 8 positions agree with TRBD1. Germline lookup yields CDR1 LGHDT and CDR2 YNNKEL (reference sequence). This CDR3 region has 15 residues. CDR3 sequence: CASSKDRGSGNTIYF. CDR3 sequence (DNA): TGTGCCAGCAGCAAAGACAGGGGCTCTGGAAACACCATATATTTT.

The rearrangement joins TRBV24-1 to TRBJ2-3; D is perhaps TRBD1 (6 bases). V lost 9 bases, J lost 4 bases, and 16 bases lay in between. The CDR3 extends over 14 amino acids. Germline CDR1 and CDR2: KGHDR and SFDVKD. CDR3 sequence reads: CATGQRGTPDTQYF. For the CDR3, the DNA is TGTGCCACCGGGCAGAGGGGGACACCAGATACGCAGTATTTT.

This clone was seen a handful of times. V gene TRBV20-1 combines with J gene TRBJ2-5, with unresolved D. The CDR3 consists of 11 residues. Germline V CDR1 and CDR2: DFQATT, SNEGSKA (reference sequence). V was shortened by 5 bases and J by 5 bases, with 9 bases between the two germline ends. The CDR3 spells CSAQHWETQYF. The CDR3 DNA reads TGCAGTGCTCAACATTGGGAGACCCAGTACTTC.

As concerns this clone: This same CDR3 is encoded by further DNA sequences in the sample. The chain recombines TRBV28 with TRBJ1-2; a weak D match, TRBD1 (5 bases). The CDR3 totals 13 residues. The germline V gene encodes CDR1 MDHEN and CDR2 SYDVKM. Trimming cost V 5 bases and J 2 bases, with 9 bases left between them. CDR3 amino acids: CASSLPGNYGYTF. In nucleotides, the CDR3 is TGTGCCAGCAGTCTGCCAGGGAACTATGGCTACACCTTC.

The gene calls are TRBV3-1 (or the pseudogene TRBV3-2) and TRBJ2-3, with 13 nucleotides matching TRBD2. Germline CDR1 LGHDT, CDR2 YNNKEL (reference sequence). The CDR3 covers 16 residues. J was trimmed by 4 bases and V by 3 bases; bases with no gene match: 4. The CDR3 loop reads CASSHTLAGGADTQYF. The CDR3 DNA reads as TGTGCCAGCAGCCACACACTAGCGGGAGGGGCAGATACGCAGTATTTT.

J is TRBJ2-7 and V is TRBV9; 8 nucleotides match TRBD2. Germline V gene data show CDR1 as SGDLS and CDR2 as YYNGEE. The CDR3 spans 19 residues. The V gene end was trimmed by 4 bases and the J gene end by 2 bases; junction bases not matched to a gene: 20. The CDR3 sequence is CASSTREGAGEPLAYEQYF. The CDR3 DNA reads as TGTGCCAGCAGCACTAGAGAGGGAGCGGGAGAACCCCTAGCCTACGAGCAGTACTTC. The entire variable domain, with the rest obtained from reference TRBV9 and TRBJ2-7, is as follows: DSGVTQTPKHLITATGQRVTLRCSPRSGDLSVYWYQQSLDQGLQFLIQYYNGEERAKGNILERFSAQQFPDLHSELNLSSLELGDSALYFCASSTREGAGEPLAYEQYFGPGTRLTVT.